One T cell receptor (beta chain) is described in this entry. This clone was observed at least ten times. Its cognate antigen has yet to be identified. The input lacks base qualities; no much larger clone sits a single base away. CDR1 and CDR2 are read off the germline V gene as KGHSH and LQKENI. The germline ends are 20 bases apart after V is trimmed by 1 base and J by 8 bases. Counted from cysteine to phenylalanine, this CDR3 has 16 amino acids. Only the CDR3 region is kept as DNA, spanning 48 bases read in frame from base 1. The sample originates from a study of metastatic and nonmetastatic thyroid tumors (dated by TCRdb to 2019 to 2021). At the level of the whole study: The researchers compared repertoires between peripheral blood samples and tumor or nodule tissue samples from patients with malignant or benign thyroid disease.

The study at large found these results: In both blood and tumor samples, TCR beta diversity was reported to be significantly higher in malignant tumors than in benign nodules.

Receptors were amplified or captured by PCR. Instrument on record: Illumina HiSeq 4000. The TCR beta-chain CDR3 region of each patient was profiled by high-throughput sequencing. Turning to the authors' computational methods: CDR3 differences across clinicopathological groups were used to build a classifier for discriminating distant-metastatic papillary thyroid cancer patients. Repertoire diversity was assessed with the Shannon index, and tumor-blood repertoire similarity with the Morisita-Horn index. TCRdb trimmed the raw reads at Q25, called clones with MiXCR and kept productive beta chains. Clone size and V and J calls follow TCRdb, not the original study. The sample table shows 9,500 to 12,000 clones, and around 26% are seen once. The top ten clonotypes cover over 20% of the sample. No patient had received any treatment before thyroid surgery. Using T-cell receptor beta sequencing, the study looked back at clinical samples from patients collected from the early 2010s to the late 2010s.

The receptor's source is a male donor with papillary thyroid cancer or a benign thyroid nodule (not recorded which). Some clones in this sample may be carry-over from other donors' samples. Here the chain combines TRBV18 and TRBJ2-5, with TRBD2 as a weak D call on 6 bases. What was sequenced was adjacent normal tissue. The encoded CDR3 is CASSPRSGRPDETQYF. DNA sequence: TGTGCCAGCTCACCACGTTCTGGGAGGCCGGATGAAACCCAGTACTTC.